The present T cell receptor beta chain was sequenced within a study of CD8+CD57+ T cells in acquired aplastic anemia. Study context: DNA recovered from sorted CD4+ and CD8+ cells had a mean of approximately 3 ug.

Individuals selected for sequencing had exhibited CD8+CD57+ cell expansion on flow cytometry. Among the patients, all had severe acquired aplastic anemia. No therapy had been given to the patients at the time of blood sampling. This clonotype was detected a few times. Its specificity is not known. Whole-study results and caveats: Patients and controls turned out to have twenty-nine CD8+ CDR3 sequences in common.

Genomic DNA constituted the template upon which TCR beta VDJ and CDR3 profiling was performed. Via MiXCR, TCRdb re-called the reads, giving one row per CDR3 protein. The repertoire has approximately 470,000 distinct CDR3 sequences, roughly a third of them found once; the top ten carry roughly 0.89%. The TCR sequence derives from a human donor with aplastic anemia. The sequencing input was sorted CD4+, CD8+, or CD8+CD57+ T cells (not recorded which) from PBMCs.

In DNA form, the CDR3 reads TGTGCCTGGAGTCACAACAACGTCTGGGGCTACACCTTC. Encoded protein: CAWSHNNVWGYTF. The rearrangement links TRBV30 to TRBJ1-2; the D is unclear. CDR1 and CDR2 (germline): GTSNPN, SVGIG (reference sequence). This CDR3 is 13 amino acids long. Trimming stripped 2 bases from V and 8 bases from J, with 15 bases between.